These 31 T cell receptor beta chains were sequenced from one sample in a study of CD8 T cells in Susac syndrome. Random hexamers were used to reverse transcribe about 0.5 to 1 ug of RNA. TCRdb re-derived calls from the immunoSEQ multiplex PCR reads in MiXCR, one entry per CDR3 protein. The table has approximately 170,000 distinct CDR3 sequences, approximately 90% seen once. The sample was CD4+ T cells from PBMCs. The receptors were gathered from a human donor in good health.

This clonotype has just a few counts. The J gene is TRBJ1-5, the V gene TRBV3-1; a possible D gene is TRBD1 (5 bases). The CDR3 loop spans 14 amino acids. Trimming cost V 1 base and J 4 bases, with 8 bases left between them. CDR1 and CDR2 from the germline V gene are LGHDT and YNNKEL (reference sequence). The CDR3: CASSQVGGNQPQHF. The CDR3 coding sequence is TGTGCCAGCAGCCAAGTTGGGGGGAATCAGCCCCAGCATTTT.

The rearrangement links TRBV18 to TRBJ1-5; possible D gene TRBD1, 5 bases. CDR3 length: 16 residues. The germline V gene has CDR1 KGHSH and CDR2 LQKENI. Trimming took 4 bases from V and 2 from J, leaving 15 bases between them. The CDR3 protein is CASSQNPTGRNQPQHF. CDR3 DNA sequence: TGTGCCAGCTCACAGAACCCGACGGGACGCAATCAGCCCCAGCATTTT.

J is TRBJ1-2 and V is TRBV30, with unresolved D. V was pared by 0 bases and J by 8 bases, with 13 bases between. Looked up from germline, CDR1 is GTSNPN and CDR2 is SVGIG (reference sequence). There are 13 residues in the CDR3. The CDR3 sequence is CAWSVARPRGYTF. The CDR3 region has the DNA TGTGCCTGGAGTGTTGCACGTCCCCGGGGCTACACCTTC.

The chain combines TRBV28 with TRBJ1-5, with D perhaps TRBD1 (6 bases). Per germline, CDR1 MDHEN and CDR2 SYDVKM. This CDR3 is 14 amino acids long. V was cut by 4 bases and J by 3 bases, with 10 bases left in between. The chain's CDR3 is CASSSTGFNQPQHF. Written as DNA, the CDR3 is TGTGCCAGCAGTTCGACAGGATTCAATCAGCCCCAGCATTTT.

In its sample, this clonotype was seen a few times. The germline gene is not matched at one end of the junction; a read error may be the cause. This chain joins TRBV5-1 and TRBJ2-5, with TRBD1 matching 10 bases. CDR1 and CDR2 (germline): SGHRS, YFSETQ. This CDR3 has 13 residues. The CDR3 bases are TGTGCCAGCAGTCTGGGACAGGGGGAGACCCAGTACTTC. This sequence encodes CASSLGQGETQYF. Using reference TRBV5-1 and TRBJ2-5 for the parts outside the CDR3, the full variable domain is KAGVTQTPRYLIKTRGQQVTLSCSPISGHRSVSWYQQTPGQGLQFLFEYFSETQRNKGNFPGRFSGRQFSNSRSEMNVSTLELGDSALYLCASSLGQGETQYFGPGTRLLVL.

J is TRBJ1-2 and V is TRBV5-5; 7 bases map to TRBD1. The CDR3 consists of 14 residues. Germline CDR1 reads SGHKS; CDR2 reads YYEKEE (reference sequence). V was pared by 0 bases and J by 6 bases, with 5 bases of the junction left unmatched. This CDR3 reads CASSLGDREDGYTF. Written as DNA, the CDR3 is TGTGCCAGCAGCTTGGGAGACAGGGAAGATGGCTACACCTTC.

The chain carries TRBV10-1 and TRBJ2-5; D tentatively reads TRBD1 or TRBD2 (6 bases each). The V gene lost 1 base and the J gene lost 1 base, with 16 bases spanning the gap. The length of the CDR3 is 17 residues. CDR1 WNHNN and CDR2 SYGVQD come from the germline V gene (reference sequence). The CDR3 DNA is TGCGCCAGCAGTGAGTTTCCGTCGGGGGCAATCCAAGAGACCCAGTACTTC. Translated, it gives CASSEFPSGAIQETQYF.

The rearrangement joins TRBV18 to TRBJ2-1; no clear D gene. Germline V gene lookup returns CDR1 KGHSH and CDR2 LQKENI. This CDR3 contains 15 residues. Trimming removed 2 bases from V and 2 bases from J, with 10 bases in between. CDR3 in amino acids: CASSPRREAYNEQFF. For the CDR3, the DNA is TGTGCCAGCTCACCAAGGCGTGAGGCCTACAATGAGCAGTTCTTC.

The chain is built from TRBV20-1 and TRBJ2-3; D is perhaps TRBD2 (5 bases). The CDR3 covers 16 residues. Germline V gene data show CDR1 as DFQATT and CDR2 as SNEGSKA (reference sequence). V was shortened by 0 bases and J by 0 bases, with 13 bases between the two germline ends. Written as DNA, the CDR3 is TGCAGTGCTAGAGATAACGAAGCGGCTAGCACAGATACGCAGTATTTT. It specifies CSARDNEAASTDTQYF.

CDR3 DNA: TGCAGCGTTGTGACAGATATCACAGATACGCAGTATTTT. Amino acid sequence: CSVVTDITDTQYF. This sequence joins TRBV29-1 and TRBJ2-3; weak D call: TRBD1 (5 bases). The CDR3 contains 13 residues. Germline V CDR1 and CDR2: SQVTM, ANQGSEA. The V gene lost 4 bases and the J gene lost 2 bases, with 10 bases spanning the gap.

V is TRBV30 and J is TRBJ1-5; D call uncertain. With 0 bases removed from V and 6 bases from J, the gap between germline ends came to 9 bases. In germline, CDR1 is GTSNPN, CDR2 SVGIG (reference sequence). The CDR3 runs to 13 residues. CDR3 nucleotides: TGTGCCTGGAGTGTCACTCAGCGTCAGCCCCAGCATTTT. This sequence encodes CAWSVTQRQPQHF.

The rearrangement uses TRBV29-1 and TRBJ2-5, with 9 positions matching TRBD1. Germline trimming cut 3 bases from V and 2 bases from J; bases unmatched to any gene: 10. The CDR3 has 16 residues. The germline V gene encodes CDR1 SQVTM and CDR2 ANQGSEA. The DNA of the CDR3 is TGCAGCGTTGAGGGTCCCGGGACAGGGAGTCAAGAGACCCAGTACTTC. Translated: CSVEGPGTGSQETQYF.

The genes are TRBV4-1 and TRBJ1-1; D is undetermined. The V end was cut by 0 bases, the J end by 3 bases, with 11 bases between. Per germline, CDR1 MGHRA and CDR2 YSYEKL. The CDR3 sequence is 15 residues long. This chain's CDR3 is CASSQDNAAYTEAFF. CDR3 nucleotides: TGCGCCAGCAGCCAAGATAACGCGGCTTACACTGAAGCTTTCTTT.

The chain joins TRBV20-1 to TRBJ2-7, with TRBD1 matching over 10 bases. Trimming took 5 bases from V and 4 from J; bases not matched to a gene: 11. The length of the CDR3 is 15 residues. CDR1 and CDR2 from the germline V gene are DFQATT and SNEGSKA (reference sequence). This CDR3 reads CSAPVRDRGGYEQYF. CDR3 in DNA: TGCAGTGCTCCCGTCCGGGACAGGGGCGGGTACGAGCAGTACTTC.

V and J are TRBV3-1 and TRBJ2-5, with a weak D call TRBD2 (5 bases). The V gene's germline CDR1 is LGHDT and CDR2 YNNKEL (reference sequence). V shed 6 bases and J shed 5 bases, with 16 bases lying between them. The CDR3 runs 14 residues. CDR3 sequence: CASRRERTGETQYF. The DNA of the CDR3 is TGTGCCAGCAGACGGGAACGTACGGGGGAGACCCAGTACTTC.

The V call is TRBV24-1, the J call TRBJ2-1, with TRBD2 as a possible D gene (5 bases). Trimming took off 4 bases at V and 0 bases at J, with 12 bases between the two ends. Germline lookup yields CDR1 KGHDR and CDR2 SFDVKD. The CDR3 length is 16 residues. The CDR3 sequence: CATSEPGSSSYNEQFF. The CDR3 DNA reads TGTGCCACCAGTGAGCCGGGATCTAGCTCCTACAATGAGCAGTTCTTC.

The genes are TRBV20-1 and TRBJ1-1; D possibly corresponds to TRBD1 (5 bases). The germline V gene encodes CDR1 DFQATT and CDR2 SNEGSKA (reference sequence). The CDR3 has 13 residues. With 5 bases removed from V and 0 bases from J, the gap between germline ends came to 10 bases. In nucleotides, the CDR3 is TGCAGTGCTCGGGGCCGGTTGAACACTGAAGCTTTCTTT. It yields the protein CSARGRLNTEAFF.

The chain joins TRBV5-1 to TRBJ2-7; D is unresolved. The CDR3 runs to 13 residues. Germline V gene lookup returns CDR1 SGHRS and CDR2 YFSETQ. Trimming removed 1 base at V and 2 bases at J, with 7 bases between. CDR3 region: CASSLPGTYEQYF. DNA of the CDR3: TGCGCCAGCAGCTTGCCAGGTACCTACGAGCAGTACTTC.

CDR3 sequence (DNA): TGTGCCAGCAGCTTAGGGGGACAGGGAATCAACGAGCAGTACTTC. It encodes CASSLGGQGINEQYF. The J gene is TRBJ2-7, the V gene TRBV7-2; 9 bases map to TRBD1. Germline loops: CDR1 SGHTA, CDR2 FQGNSA. Trimming removed 1 base from V and 5 bases from J; junction bases left unmatched: 6. This CDR3 region has 15 residues.

This clonotype was seen a single time. The J gene is TRBJ2-7, the V gene TRBV7-9; unclear D gene. Germline CDR1 SEHNR, CDR2 FQNEAQ (reference sequence). The CDR3 is 13 amino acids. V was pared by 8 bases and J by 5 bases, with 16 bases between. CDR3 in amino acids: CASSDLLPHEQYF. CDR3 nucleotides: TGTGCCAGCTCCGACCTTCTCCCCCACGAGCAGTACTTC.

The gene calls are TRBV30 and TRBJ2-5, with 8 bases aligning to TRBD1. Trimming took 0 bases from V and 5 from J; bases not matched to a gene: 5. The CDR3 spans 14 residues. CDR1 is GTSNPN, CDR2 SVGIG, per germline (reference sequence). This CDR3 reads CAWSVPGGRETQYF. As DNA, the CDR3 is TGTGCCTGGAGTGTACCAGGGGGCAGGGAGACCCAGTACTTC.

This chain connects TRBV12-3 or TRBV12-4 to TRBJ2-2; TRBD1 matches 8 bases. V shed 5 bases, J shed 4 bases, and the junction held 6 bases outside the gene matches. The CDR3 consists of 15 residues. The CDR3 reads CASSRTGPRTGELFF. Here the CDR3 DNA reads TGTGCCAGCAGTAGGACAGGGCCCCGCACCGGGGAGCTGTTTTTT.

The CDR3 sequence: CASSLQGHQGTEAFF. CDR3 DNA sequence: TGTGCCAGCAGCTTACAGGGGCATCAGGGCACTGAAGCTTTCTTT. The chain employs TRBV7-2 and TRBJ1-1; the D gene is possibly TRBD1 (6 bases). Germline V gives CDR1 SGHTA, CDR2 FQGNSA. This CDR3 spans 15 amino acids. V was trimmed by 2 bases and J by 4 bases, leaving 14 bases between them.

The V call is TRBV5-1, the J call TRBJ2-3; either TRBD1 or TRBD2 may supply D (6 bases each). Germline CDR1 SGHRS, CDR2 YFSETQ. Trimming left V 4 bases short and J 6 bases short, with 21 bases between. The CDR3 length is 16 residues. The CDR3: CASSPIGGGLRDTQYF. Here the CDR3 DNA reads TGCGCCAGCAGCCCCATCGGGGGCGGCCTTCGCGATACGCAGTATTTT.

The chain has TRBV28 and TRBJ2-2; D possibly corresponds to TRBD2 (5 bases). The CDR3 sequence is 13 residues long. The germline gives CDR1 MDHEN, CDR2 SYDVKM. Trimming stripped 7 bases from V and 4 bases from J, with 10 bases between. Here the CDR3 reads CASTAGGTGELFF. In DNA form, the CDR3 reads TGTGCCAGCACCGCGGGCGGCACCGGGGAGCTGTTTTTT.

The rearrangement joins TRBV6-2 or TRBV6-3 to TRBJ1-1; 7 nucleotides line up with TRBD1. After removal of 0 bases from V and 8 bases from J, the junction contained 9 bases not matched to a gene. Germline V CDR1 and CDR2: MNHEY, SVGEGT. This CDR3 contains 15 residues. The CDR3 region is CASSYSRWQGVEAFF. Written as DNA, the CDR3 is TGTGCCAGCAGTTACTCGAGGTGGCAGGGGGTCGAAGCTTTCTTT.

The chain joins TRBV5-1 to TRBJ2-4; 8 nucleotides agree with TRBD1. V was clipped by 4 bases and J by 7 bases; unmatched bases: 4. This CDR3 contains 13 residues. Germline-derived CDR1 and CDR2 are SGHRS and YFSETQ. CDR3 sequence: CASSPRTGNIQYF. The CDR3 nucleotides read TGCGCCAGCAGCCCGCGGACAGGGAACATTCAGTACTTC.

The J gene is TRBJ2-7, the V gene TRBV29-1, with TRBD1 identical over 10 bases. CDR3 size: 13 residues. The germline gives CDR1 SQVTM, CDR2 ANQGSEA. The trim removed 8 bases at V and 6 bases at J, leaving 10 bases unmatched. CDR3 in amino acids: CSSWDRGRSEQYF. The CDR3 DNA follows: TGCAGCTCATGGGACAGGGGAAGAAGCGAGCAGTACTTC.

A remark on this clonotype: At one end, the junction sequence differs from germline, possibly due to a read error. In DNA, the CDR3 is TGCAGCGCCGGAGAAGGGGGCGGCACTGAAGCTTTTTTT. Its protein is CSAGEGGGTEAFF. This sequence joins TRBV29-1 and TRBJ1-1, with 7 bases matching TRBD1. The germline V gene encodes CDR1 SQVTM and CDR2 ANQGSEA. CDR3 length equals 13 residues.

V and J are TRBV5-4 and TRBJ2-2; 9 nucleotides match TRBD1. V shed 3 bases and J 4 bases; nucleotides not matched to a gene: 10. This CDR3 region has 17 residues. Germline CDR1 reads SGHNT; CDR2 reads YYREEE (reference sequence). The CDR3 region has the DNA TGTGCCAGCAGCTCTAGAAAACAGGGGGCCGGCACCGGGGAGCTGTTTTTT. Residues: CASSSRKQGAGTGELFF. Full variable domain (missing parts from reference TRBV5-4 and TRBJ2-2): ETGVTQSPTHLIKTRGQQVTLRCSSQSGHNTVSWYQQALGQGPQFIFQYYREEENGRGNFPPRFSGLQFPNYSSELNVNALELDDSALYLCASSSRKQGAGTGELFFGEGSRLTVL.

The chain couples TRBV29-1 to TRBJ2-3; no clear D. V lost 4 bases and J 2 bases, leaving 7 bases between the germline ends. This CDR3 contains 12 residues. The germline V gene encodes CDR1 SQVTM and CDR2 ANQGSEA. CDR3 coding DNA: TGCAGCGTTGGGGAAAACACAGATACGCAGTATTTT. This encodes CSVGENTDTQYF.